Listed here are 7 T cell receptor beta chains from one sample, sequenced in a study of OX40 agonist ivuxolimab in advanced cancers. Assay used: immunoSEQ multiplex PCR; TCRdb lists only in-frame clones, some missing. The table shows about 45,000 clones, with approximately 80% occurring only once. Here the sequenced sample was CD4+ or CD8+ T cells sorted from blood, taken in a trial of the OX40 agonist ivuxolimab. The receptors derive from an adult with an advanced solid tumor such as melanoma, head and neck, liver or kidney cancer.

V gene TRBV6-1 combines with J gene TRBJ2-7; D is ambiguous. Germline values: CDR1 MNHNS, CDR2 SASEGT. This CDR3 contains 12 residues. Trimming pared 5 bases from V and 0 bases from J, leaving 5 bases between. The CDR3 loop is CASSFISYEQYF. The CDR3 DNA sequence: TGTGCCAGCAGTTTCATCTCCTACGAGCAGTACTTC.

The CDR3 loop is CASSLRSGGDTGELFF. In DNA, the CDR3 is TGTGCCAGCAGCTTACGGTCGGGGGGGGACACCGGGGAGCTGTTTTTT. The chain carries TRBV7-6 and TRBJ2-2, with TRBD2 matching over 8 bases. The CDR3 extends over 16 amino acids. The V segment lost 2 bases and the J segment 3 bases; nucleotides outside the gene matches: 5. The germline gives CDR1 SGHVS, CDR2 FNYEAQ.

The gene calls are TRBV5-1 and TRBJ2-2, with TRBD2 matching 10 bases. This CDR3 region has 16 residues. With V trimmed by 0 bases and J by 4 bases, 3 bases remained unmatched. Germline CDR1 reads SGHRS; CDR2 reads YFSETQ. DNA of the CDR3: TGCGCCAGCAGCTTGGCGGCTAGCGGGGGCACCGGGGAGCTGTTTTTT. It is translated as CASSLAASGGTGELFF.

The V gene is TRBV5-8, the J gene TRBJ2-3; 11 bases line up with TRBD2. The CDR3 runs 16 residues. Trimming took 9 bases from V and 8 from J; bases not matched to a gene: 17. Germline values: CDR1 SGHTS, CDR2 YDEGEE. CDR3 nucleotides: TGTGCCAACCCCCCTCCCGGGACTAGCGGCTCACCTACGCAGTATTTT. It specifies CANPPPGTSGSPTQYF.

The chain is built from TRBV27 and TRBJ2-3; either TRBD1 or TRBD2 may supply D (5 bases each). The CDR3 runs to 16 residues. Germline values: CDR1 MNHEY, CDR2 SMNVEV (reference sequence). V shed 2 bases and J shed 6 bases, with 18 bases lying between them. The CDR3 region has the DNA TGTGCCAGCAGTTTAATATCCGGGACCACGTGGGATACGCAGTATTTT. As protein: CASSLISGTTWDTQYF.

The chain couples TRBV11-3 to TRBJ1-1; no clear D. The germline V and J ends were trimmed by 1 base and 7 bases, with 10 bases remaining between them. The germline CDR1 and CDR2 sequences are SGHNT and YENEEA. The CDR3 is made up of 13 amino acids. CDR3 bases: TGTGCCAGCAGCTTAGTCCCAGGTATTGAAGCTTTCTTT. It yields the protein CASSLVPGIEAFF.

The CDR3 DNA follows: TGTGCCAGCAGCTTAGAACGTTCACCCCTCCACTTT. It codes for CASSLERSPLHF. The chain uses TRBV7-9 and TRBJ1-6, with D unresolved. The ends were cut back, 1 base at V and 9 bases at J, with 4 bases in the middle. This CDR3 is 12 amino acids long. Germline CDR1 and CDR2: SEHNR and FQNEAQ (reference sequence).